Listed below are T cell receptor beta chains from one sample, sequenced in a study of read filtering for tumor transcriptome and immune sequencing. TCRdb itself ran the reads through MiXCR, one entry per CDR3 protein. The sample lists some 41,000 distinct CDR3 sequences; under 15% were seen once. What was sequenced was a population of CD138-negative cells sorted from bone marrow. The receptors originated from a donor aged 40 or older with multiple myeloma. The CDR3 runs from the conserved cysteine through the conserved F or W. The D gene is left open where the match is weak. Clone size is given for some rows only: seen once, a few or many times, or a class if the clone is expanded.

D: TRBD2
J: TRBJ2-3
V: TRBV4-1
size: many
DNA: TGCGCCAGCAGCCAGAGACTGACTAGCGGGAGTCTGGGGAACACAGATACGCAGTATTTT
CDR3: CASSQRLTSGSLGNTDTQYF

D: TRBD1
J: TRBJ2-3
V: TRBV28
size: many
DNA: TGTGCCAGCAGCGACGGACAGGGCACAGATACGCAGTATTTT
CDR3: CASSDGQGTDTQYF

D: NA
J: TRBJ2-3
V: TRBV28
size: few
DNA: TGTGCCAGCAGTTTAACGGCGCGCAGCACAGATACGCAGTATTTT
CDR3: CASSLTARSTDTQYF

D: NA
J: TRBJ2-5
V: TRBV24-1
size: many
DNA: TGTGCCACCAGTGATCCGTTCGGGGCCGGGGGAGAGACCCAGTACTTC
CDR3: CATSDPFGAGGETQYF

D: NA
J: TRBJ2-1
V: TRBV5-1
size: many
DNA: TGCGCCAGCAGGACCAGCGGTTACAATGAGCAGTTCTTC
CDR3: CASRTSGYNEQFF

D: NA
J: TRBJ2-5
V: TRBV24-1
size: many
DNA: TGTGCCACCAGTGATTTGAGGCAGGGGGGAGGAGAGACCCAGTACTTC
CDR3: CATSDLRQGGGETQYF

D: NA
J: TRBJ1-1
V: TRBV5-6
size: many
DNA: TGTGCCAGCAGCCATCAACCCACGGGGGTGACTGAAGCTTTCTTT
CDR3: CASSHQPTGVTEAFF

D: NA
J: TRBJ1-4
V: TRBV28
size: NA
DNA: TGTGCCAGCAACCCTATACTGGTTGAAAAACTGTTTTTT
CDR3: CASNPILVEKLFF

D: NA
J: TRBJ1-6
V: TRBV19
size: many
DNA: TGTGCCAGTAGCCAACAGGTTGCCTATAATTCACCCCTCCACTTT
CDR3: CASSQQVAYNSPLHF

D: TRBD2
J: TRBJ2-5
V: TRBV20-1
size: many
DNA: TGCAGTGCCGCCCCACTAGCGGGGGGTAAAGAGACCCAGTACTTC
CDR3: CSAAPLAGGKETQYF

D: NA
J: TRBJ2-7
V: TRBV30
size: many
DNA: TGTGCCGTTGCTTCCACCAATTACTACGAGCAGTACTTC
CDR3: CAVASTNYYEQYF

D: TRBD1
J: TRBJ2-5
V: TRBV6-5
size: many
DNA: TGTGCCAGCAAAGAGACAGGGGGCCCCGAAGAGACCCAGTACTTC
CDR3: CASKETGGPEETQYF

D: TRBD1
J: TRBJ2-1
V: TRBV7-3
size: many
DNA: TGTGCCAGCAGCCTGGACAGGGCAAGCAATGAGCAGTTCTTC
CDR3: CASSLDRASNEQFF

D: NA
J: TRBJ2-5
V: TRBV10-3
size: many
DNA: TGTGCCATCAGTGGATCGGGCTCATACGGGGAGACCCAGTACTTC
CDR3: CAISGSGSYGETQYF

D: NA
J: TRBJ2-5
V: TRBV25-1
size: many
DNA: TGTGCCAGCAGTTATGGAGCGGTAGGGACCCAGTACTTC
CDR3: CASSYGAVGTQYF